Each of the 7 T cell receptor beta chains below was sequenced from the same sample in a study of cytomegalovirus exposure and HLA in healthy donors. The PCR was carried out with 60 Vbeta primers and 13 Jbeta primers. Repertoires were generated with immunoSEQ multiplex PCR, while TCRdb's copy carries only in-frame clones and drops some. The sample lists hundreds of thousands of clones; under 80% were seen once. The sequencing input was PBMCs. These receptors originate from a female donor in good health and CMV-seronegative.

This clone was counted between two and nine times. This rearrangement joins TRBV2 to TRBJ2-3; TRBD1 aligns across 8 bases. Per germline, CDR1 SNHLY and CDR2 FYNNEI. CDR3 length: 17 amino acids. Unmatched junction bases numbered 5, after V lost 0 bases and J lost 0 bases. CDR3 region: CASSEALGQGSTDTQYF. CDR3 coding DNA: TGTGCCAGCAGTGAAGCGCTTGGACAGGGAAGCACAGATACGCAGTATTTT. Supplemented by reference TRBV2 and TRBJ2-3, the full variable domain reads EPEVTQTPSHQVTQMGQEVILRCVPISNHLYFYWYRQILGQKVEFLVSFYNNEISEKSEIFDDQFSVERPDGSNFTLKIRSTKLEDSAMYFCASSEALGQGSTDTQYFGPGTRLTVL.

This chain joins TRBV5-4 and TRBJ2-1; TRBD2 matches 14 bases. The germline V gene encodes CDR1 SGHNT and CDR2 YYREEE (reference sequence). Losses at the gene ends were 0 bases for V and 8 bases for J; bases not matched to a gene: 10. This CDR3 spans 18 amino acids. The CDR3 sequence is CASSLAGLAGVTQYEQFF. The CDR3 DNA follows: TGTGCCAGCAGCTTGGCGGGACTAGCGGGAGTAACCCAATATGAGCAGTTCTTC.

This chain connects TRBV30 to TRBJ2-3, with TRBD2 matching over 13 bases. V was clipped by 3 bases and J by 1 base; unmatched bases: 7. This CDR3 is built from 17 residues. CDR1 is GTSNPN and CDR2 is SVGIG in the germline V gene (reference sequence). CDR3 nucleotides: TGTGCCTGGAGAGGGACTAGCGGGATTTCCGGCACAGATACGCAGTATTTT. It specifies CAWRGTSGISGTDTQYF.

V usage is TRBV6-4 and J usage is TRBJ2-3; tentative D call: TRBD2 (6 bases). The germline CDR1 and CDR2 sequences are MRHNA and SNTAGT. Trimming cost V 5 bases and J 3 bases, with 9 bases left between them. This CDR3 spans 13 amino acids. CDR3 nucleotides: TGTGCCAGCAGTCAAAGCGGGACAGATACGCAGTATTTT. It yields the protein CASSQSGTDTQYF.

This chain's CDR3 is CASSVDGTSYEQYF. DNA for the CDR3: TGTGCCAGCAGCGTAGACGGGACATCCTACGAGCAGTACTTC. The genes are TRBV9 and TRBJ2-7, with a tentative D call TRBD1 (6 bases). The CDR3 spans 14 residues. Trimming took 0 bases from V and 1 from J, leaving 8 bases between them. From germline, CDR1 is SGDLS and CDR2 YYNGEE.

The V call is TRBV6-5, the J call TRBJ2-7; D remains ambiguous. The germline CDR1 and CDR2 sequences are MNHEY and SVGAGI. V lost 2 bases to trimming and J lost 2 bases, with 7 bases between them. There are 13 residues in the CDR3. Written as DNA, the CDR3 is TGTGCCAGCAGTTACGGGCGTGCCTACGAGCAGTACTTC. As protein: CASSYGRAYEQYF.

This chain links TRBV14 with TRBJ2-7, with a weak D call TRBD2 (5 bases). The CDR3 contains 17 residues. Germline V gene sequence: CDR1 SGHDN, CDR2 FVKESK. Between the trimmed V and J ends, which lost 5 bases and 0 bases, there was a span of 20 bases. The CDR3 loop reads CASSAWVEGLSSYEQYF. The DNA of the CDR3 is TGTGCCAGCAGCGCTTGGGTAGAGGGCCTCAGCTCCTACGAGCAGTACTTC.